This T cell receptor (beta chain) stems from a study of post-analysis software for immune sequencing data. About the study: Both relapsing-remitting and secondary progressive multiple sclerosis featured among the disease courses, as did progressive-relapsing multiple sclerosis.

Unique molecular identifiers had been added to the TCR beta cDNA libraries. Roughly 450,000 cDNA molecules came from about 1 to 10 million T cells. Each CDR3 protein gets one entry after TCRdb re-called the PCR reads with MiXCR. This sample yields about 770,000 distinct CDR3 sequences, of which around 42% are seen a single time; roughly 4.9% belongs to the top ten. General study points: Controls had lower frequencies than patients of roughly five TRBV segments, which included TRBV5-6, TRBV5-1 and TRBV20-1. Controls showed significantly higher normalized Chao1 diversity than did multiple sclerosis patients. By F measure, strong co-clustering occurred among samples prepared in the same batch.

With V trimmed by 4 bases and J by 6 bases, 3 bases remained unmatched. The germline V gene encodes CDR1 LGHDT and CDR2 YNNKEL (reference sequence). The CDR3 is made up of 13 amino acids. Points on this clonotype: Its specificity is unknown.

The clonotype originates from a girl under 18 with multiple sclerosis. Material: blood. The V and J genes are TRBV3-1 and TRBJ2-7, with 10 nucleotides matching TRBD2. The CDR3 coding sequence is TGTGCCAGCAGCCGAGCTAGCGGGGGCGAGCAGTACTTC. It specifies CASSRASGGEQYF.